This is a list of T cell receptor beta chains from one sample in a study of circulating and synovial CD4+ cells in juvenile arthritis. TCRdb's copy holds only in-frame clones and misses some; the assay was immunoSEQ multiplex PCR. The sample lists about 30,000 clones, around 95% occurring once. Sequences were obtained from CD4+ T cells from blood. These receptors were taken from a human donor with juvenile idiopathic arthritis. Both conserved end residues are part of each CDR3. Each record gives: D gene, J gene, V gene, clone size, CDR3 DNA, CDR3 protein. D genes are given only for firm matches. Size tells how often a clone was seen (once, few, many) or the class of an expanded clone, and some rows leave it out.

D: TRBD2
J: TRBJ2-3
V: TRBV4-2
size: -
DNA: TGTGCCAGCAGCCGGGGACTACCGAGGAACACAGATACGCAGTATTTT
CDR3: CASSRGLPRNTDTQYF

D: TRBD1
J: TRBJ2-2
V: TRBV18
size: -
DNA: TGTGCCAGCTCCCCCGACAGGGGGGGCACCGGGGAGCTGTTTTTT
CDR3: CASSPDRGGTGELFF

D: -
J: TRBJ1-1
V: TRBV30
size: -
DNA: TGTGCCTGGGCCGGGGGGGCGAGGACTGAAGCTTTCTTT
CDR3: CAWAGGARTEAFF

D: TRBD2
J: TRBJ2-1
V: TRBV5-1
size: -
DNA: TGCGCCAGCAGCCTGGCGGGCGGGAGGGCCAGTGAGCAGTTCTTC
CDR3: CASSLAGGRASEQFF

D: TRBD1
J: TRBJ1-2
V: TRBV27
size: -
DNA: TGTGCCAGCAGACTTATCGGACAGGGAATTTATGGCTACACCTTC
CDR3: CASRLIGQGIYGYTF

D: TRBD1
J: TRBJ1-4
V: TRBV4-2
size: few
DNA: TGTGCCAGCAGCCAAGCGGACAGGACCTATGAAAAACTGTTTTTT
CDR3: CASSQADRTYEKLFF

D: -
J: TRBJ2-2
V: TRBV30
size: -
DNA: TGTGCCTGGAGCGGCAGGGGGGAGGCCGGGGAGCTGTTTTTT
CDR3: CAWSGRGEAGELFF

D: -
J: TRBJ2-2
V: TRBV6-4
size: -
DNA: TGTGCCAGCAGGAGCGGCCCCTTCACCGGGGAGCTGTTTTTT
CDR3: CASRSGPFTGELFF

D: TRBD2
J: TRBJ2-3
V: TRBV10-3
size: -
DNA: TGTGCCATCAGTGAGGCGCGACTAGCGGGAGCCTGGGCAGATACGCAGTATTTT
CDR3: CAISEARLAGAWADTQYF

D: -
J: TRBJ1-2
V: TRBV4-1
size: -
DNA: TGCGCCAGCAGCCAAGTGGCAGGGTATGGCTACACCTTC
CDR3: CASSQVAGYGYTF

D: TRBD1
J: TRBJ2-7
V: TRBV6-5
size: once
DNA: TGTGCCAGCAGTTTCGGACAGGCACCCTACGAGCAGTACTTC
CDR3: CASSFGQAPYEQYF

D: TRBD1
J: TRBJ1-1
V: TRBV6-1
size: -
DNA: TGTGCCAGCAGTATAACGGGACAGGGGGCCGGTGAAGCTTTCTTT
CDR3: CASSITGQGAGEAFF

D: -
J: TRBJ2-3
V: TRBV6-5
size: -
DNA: TGTGCCAGCAGTTATACCCCAGGGGGCACAGATACGCAGTATTTT
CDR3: CASSYTPGGTDTQYF

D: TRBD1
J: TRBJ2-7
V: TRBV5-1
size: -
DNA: TGCGCCAGTTCCCCCGGGACAGTTATCTACGAGCAGTACTTC
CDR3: CASSPGTVIYEQYF

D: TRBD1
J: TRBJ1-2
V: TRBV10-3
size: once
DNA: TGTGCCATCAGCAGGGGGGAAAGCTATGGCTACACCTTC
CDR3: CAISRGESYGYTF

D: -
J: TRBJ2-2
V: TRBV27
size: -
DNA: TGTGCCAGCAGCCAAACCGGCACCGGGGAGCTGTTTTTT
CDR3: CASSQTGTGELFF

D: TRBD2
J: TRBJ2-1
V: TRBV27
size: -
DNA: TGTGCCAGCACCACCCCGGGGGGGTCCCGCTCCTACGATGAGCAGTTCTTC
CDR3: CASTTPGGSRSYDEQFF

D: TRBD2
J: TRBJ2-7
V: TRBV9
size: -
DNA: TGTGCCAGCAGCACAAGGACTAGCGGACGGGACGAGCAGTACTTC
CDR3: CASSTRTSGRDEQYF

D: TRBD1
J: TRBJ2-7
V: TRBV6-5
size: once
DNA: TGTGCCAGCAGCCCGGGACAGGGTACATACGAGCAGTACTTC
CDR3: CASSPGQGTYEQYF

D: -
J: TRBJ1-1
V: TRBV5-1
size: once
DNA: TGCGCCAGCACAGCCCCAGGGAACACTGAAGCTTTCTTT
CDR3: CASTAPGNTEAFF

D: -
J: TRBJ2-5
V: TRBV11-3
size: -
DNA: TGTGCCAGCAGCTCGGCTCAGGGGGAGACCCAGTACTTC
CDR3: CASSSAQGETQYF

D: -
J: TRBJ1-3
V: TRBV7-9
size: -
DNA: TGTGCCAGCAGTGCTCGCTGGAGGGCGGGATACTCTGGAAACACCATATATTTT
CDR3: CASSARWRAGYSGNTIYF